Below are 18 T cell receptor beta chains sequenced from a single sample in a study of preoperative IRX-2 immunotherapy in early breast cancer. As to treatment: preoperative locoregional IRX-2 cytokine immunotherapy. Assay: immunoSEQ multiplex PCR; the TCRdb copy retains only in-frame clones and omits some. The top ten hold 1.6% of the sample, which has fewer than 35,000 clones, around nine tenths seen once. The sample was tumor tissue, taken after IRX-2 immunotherapy. The receptors come from a human donor with breast cancer.

The DNA for the CDR3 is TGTGCCAGCACCCGGGGACGGCCTGAAGCTTTCTTT. Its protein is CASTRGRPEAFF. V gene TRBV12-5 combines with J gene TRBJ1-1; D is perhaps TRBD1 (5 bases). This CDR3 is built from 12 residues. Germline V gives CDR1 LGHNT, CDR2 FRNRAP.

The V call is TRBV6-8, the J call TRBJ1-1; no clear D. The length of the CDR3 is 13 residues. The V end was cut by 10 bases, the J end by 0 bases, with 12 bases between. Germline assignment: CDR1 MNHGY and CDR2 SAAAGT. CDR3 coding DNA: TGTGCCACCTGTCAGACGCTGAACACTGAAGCTTTCTTT. This gives the protein CATCQTLNTEAFF.

The CDR3 DNA is TGTGCCAGCAGGCCTGACAGGGGAGGCTCCTACGAGCAGTACTTC. Protein product: CASRPDRGGSYEQYF. The rearrangement links TRBV2 to TRBJ2-7; TRBD1 matches 8 bases. Per the germline V gene, CDR1 is SNHLY and CDR2 is FYNNEI. The CDR3 loop spans 15 amino acids. With 6 bases clipped from V and 0 bases from J, the junction kept 7 bases outside the gene matches.

The V call is TRBV5-1, the J call TRBJ1-1; possible D gene TRBD1, 6 bases. Trimming pared 7 bases from V and 4 bases from J, leaving 26 bases between. The germline V gene encodes CDR1 SGHRS and CDR2 YFSETQ. The CDR3 is 17 amino acids. The CDR3 region is CASRGQGVGSQTTEAFF. CDR3 DNA sequence: TGCGCCAGCCGGGGGCAGGGAGTTGGTTCTCAGACCACTGAAGCTTTCTTT.

CDR3 nucleotide sequence: TGTGCCAGCTCCTTCTCCGACAGCGATCAGCCCCAGCATTTT. This codes for CASSFSDSDQPQHF. The V gene is TRBV18, the J gene TRBJ1-5, with a weak D call TRBD1 (5 bases). Trimming removed 6 bases from V and 5 bases from J, with 14 bases in between. The CDR3 totals 14 residues. CDR1 and CDR2 from the germline V gene are KGHSH and LQKENI.

This clone has a single count. This chain joins TRBV5-1 and TRBJ1-2, with unresolved D. CDR3 length equals 15 residues. Germline assignment: CDR1 SGHRS and CDR2 YFSETQ. V lost 4 bases and J 2 bases, leaving 15 bases between the germline ends. The CDR3 DNA sequence: TGCGCCAGCAGCACCGGTTCTACATCCAACTATGGCTACACCTTC. Protein product: CASSTGSTSNYGYTF.

The chain has TRBV5-1 and TRBJ2-5; 11 nucleotides align to TRBD2. V was clipped by 4 bases and J by 6 bases; unmatched bases: 8. Germline V gene sequence: CDR1 SGHRS, CDR2 YFSETQ. There are 15 residues in the CDR3. The CDR3 protein is CASSSSGGAFQTQYF. CDR3 nucleotide sequence: TGCGCCAGCAGCAGTAGCGGGGGGGCCTTTCAGACCCAGTACTTC. The full variable domain, rest sourced from reference TRBV5-1 and TRBJ2-5, is KAGVTQTPRYLIKTRGQQVTLSCSPISGHRSVSWYQQTPGQGLQFLFEYFSETQRNKGNFPGRFSGRQFSNSRSEMNVSTLELGDSALYLCASSSSGGAFQTQYFGPGTRLLVL.

This chain links TRBV14 with TRBJ2-5; the D gene is possibly TRBD1 (6 bases). Germline CDR1 SGHDN, CDR2 FVKESK. The CDR3 totals 14 residues. The V end was cut by 4 bases, the J end by 0 bases, with 9 bases between. The CDR3 region is CASSRTDNQETQYF. The CDR3 coding sequence is TGTGCCAGCAGCCGGACAGACAACCAAGAGACCCAGTACTTC.

The chain uses TRBV6-8 and TRBJ2-2; D possibly uses TRBD1 or TRBD2 (5 bases each). This CDR3 has 19 residues. Trimming left V 2 bases short and J 4 bases short, with 23 bases between. Germline CDR1 is MNHGY and CDR2 is SAAAGT. The CDR3 loop is CASSYGPPGRNPSTGELFF. The CDR3 DNA follows: TGTGCCAGCAGTTACGGACCTCCGGGGCGAAACCCCAGCACCGGGGAGCTGTTTTTT.

V is TRBV6-8 and J is TRBJ2-7; TRBD1 aligns across 8 bases. Losses at the gene ends were 6 bases for V and 3 bases for J; bases not matched to a gene: 13. The germline V gene has CDR1 MNHGY and CDR2 SAAAGT. This CDR3 comprises 16 residues. This CDR3 is CASRLTSRTGFYEQYF. CDR3 DNA: TGTGCCAGCAGACTAACCAGCCGGACAGGGTTCTACGAGCAGTACTTC.

V and J are TRBV25-1 and TRBJ1-3; TRBD1 might be the D (5 bases). This CDR3 contains 16 residues. Germline V gives CDR1 MGHDK, CDR2 SYGVNS. Trimming removed 2 bases at V and 4 bases at J, with 15 bases between. This CDR3 is CASSETPGTGGNTIYF. CDR3 DNA sequence: TGTGCCAGCAGTGAAACCCCCGGGACGGGAGGAAACACCATATATTTT.

V and J are TRBV7-7 and TRBJ2-5; TRBD2 agrees at 9 bases. The CDR3 consists of 15 residues. In germline, CDR1 is SSHAT, CDR2 FNYEAQ (reference sequence). J gave up 2 bases and V 5 bases, and 6 bases lay outside the gene matches. DNA of the CDR3: TGTGCCAGCAGCAGAATGACTAGCGGACAAGAGACCCAGTACTTC. This sequence encodes CASSRMTSGQETQYF.

The rearrangement joins TRBV6-8 to TRBJ2-4, with D possibly TRBD1 on 7 matching bases. The CDR3 runs 13 residues. CDR1 is MNHGY, CDR2 SAAAGT, per germline. V lost 10 bases and J lost 0, with 10 bases in between. The CDR3 DNA is TGTGCCACGGGGGACAGAGCCAAAAACATTCAGTACTTC. Its translation: CATGDRAKNIQYF.

V is TRBV6-4 and J is TRBJ1-5; the D gene is possibly TRBD1 (6 bases). V lost 6 bases and J lost 3, with 18 bases in between. CDR1 and CDR2 (germline): MRHNA, SNTAGT. The CDR3 covers 16 residues. The CDR3 sequence: CASSRTAQQNNQPQHF. Here the CDR3 DNA reads TGTGCCAGCAGCAGGACAGCCCAGCAAAACAATCAGCCCCAGCATTTT.

This chain uses TRBV19 with TRBJ1-1; the D gene is possibly TRBD1 (6 bases). V lost 7 bases, J lost 6 bases, and 18 bases lay in between. The CDR3 is 14 residues long. The germline gives CDR1 LNHDA, CDR2 SQIVND (reference sequence). CDR3 sequence reads: CASTVTGSRPEAFF. In nucleotides, the CDR3 is TGTGCCAGTACCGTTACAGGGTCCAGGCCTGAAGCTTTCTTT.

V usage is TRBV6-8 and J usage is TRBJ1-1, with TRBD1 as a possible D gene (5 bases). CDR3 length equals 14 residues. Trimming removed 5 bases at V and 1 base at J, with 11 bases between. CDR1 is MNHGY and CDR2 is SAAAGT in the germline V gene. CDR3 sequence (DNA): TGTGCCAGCAGTCGGGACGGGACGAACACTGAAGCTTTCTTT. Its translation is CASSRDGTNTEAFF.

This rearrangement joins TRBV19 to TRBJ2-7, with 8 bases lining up with TRBD1. The CDR3 loop spans 15 amino acids. V dropped 5 bases and J dropped 2; count of bases not matched to a gene: 8. Germline lookup yields CDR1 LNHDA and CDR2 SQIVND (reference sequence). Here the CDR3 reads CASSPTGTGTYEQYF. CDR3 in DNA: TGTGCCAGTAGTCCGACCGGGACAGGAACCTACGAGCAGTACTTC.

The CDR3 sequence is CASSPRPYEQYF. The CDR3 bases are TGTGCCAGCAGCCCGAGGCCCTACGAGCAGTACTTC. V usage is TRBV14 and J usage is TRBJ2-7, with D hard to call. The CDR3 runs 12 residues. Germline values: CDR1 SGHDN, CDR2 FVKESK. Trimming pared 4 bases from V and 2 bases from J, leaving 6 bases between.